This entry lists 14 T cell receptor beta chains sequenced from one sample in a study of cytotoxic CD8 clonotypes in ibrutinib-treated CLL. Profiled with immunoSEQ multiplex PCR; TCRdb holds only in-frame clones, not every one. The sample contains under 300,000 clones, less than 85% of which appear only once. The sequences come from PBMCs, collected at disease progression, from a patient treated with ibrutinib. The receptors derive from a human donor with chronic lymphocytic leukemia.

CDR3 amino acids: CASGVGNTGELFF. The CDR3 DNA follows: TGTGCCAGCGGGGTAGGGAACACCGGGGAGCTGTTTTTT. This chain uses TRBV6-5 with TRBJ2-2; D gene uncertain. From germline, CDR1 is MNHEY and CDR2 SVGAGI. The V gene lost 8 bases and the J gene lost 1 base, with 8 bases spanning the gap. CDR3 length: 13 residues.

V and J are TRBV7-2 and TRBJ1-1; D gene uncertain. This CDR3 spans 14 amino acids. Trimming shortened V by 7 bases and J by 2 bases, and 14 bases separated the two germline ends. Germline-derived CDR1 and CDR2 are SGHTA and FQGNSA. The CDR3 is CASIETSLNTEAFF. The CDR3 DNA follows: TGTGCCAGCATCGAGACATCGCTTAACACTGAAGCTTTCTTT.

V and J are TRBV11-1 and TRBJ2-7; unclear D gene. CDR3 size: 12 residues. The V end was cut by 5 bases, the J end by 2 bases, with 7 bases between. CDR1 is SGHAT, CDR2 FQDESV, per germline (reference sequence). CDR3 sequence (DNA): TGTGCCAGCAGCACATACACCTACGAGCAGTACTTC. Protein product: CASSTYTYEQYF.

This clone was seen only once. This sequence joins TRBV9 and TRBJ2-5; 7 bases agree with TRBD2. J lost 0 bases, V lost 3 bases, and 14 bases had no gene match. The CDR3 is made up of 18 amino acids. Per the germline V gene, CDR1 is SGDLS and CDR2 is YYNGEE. In DNA form, the CDR3 reads TGTGCCAGCAGCGGAACTAGCGTGGGCGAGCCGAACCAAGAGACCCAGTACTTC. It translates to CASSGTSVGEPNQETQYF.

This clone was detected only once. V and J are TRBV6-5 and TRBJ2-1; 14 positions agree with TRBD2. The trim removed 8 bases at V and 8 bases at J, leaving 8 bases unmatched. The V gene's germline CDR1 is MNHEY and CDR2 SVGAGI. This CDR3 spans 15 amino acids. This CDR3 is CASGLAGGLGDEQFF. CDR3 nucleotides: TGTGCCAGCGGACTAGCGGGAGGCCTTGGTGATGAGCAGTTCTTC.

The V gene is TRBV6-6, the J gene TRBJ2-7; D is uncertain. The germline V and J ends were trimmed by 0 bases and 0 bases, with 6 bases remaining between them. The CDR3 sequence is 14 residues long. Germline CDR1 MNHNY, CDR2 SVGAGI (reference sequence). The chain's CDR3 is CASSYSQSSYEQYF. The CDR3 nucleotides are TGTGCCAGCAGTTACTCTCAGAGCTCCTACGAGCAGTACTTC.

The rearrangement links TRBV7-8 to TRBJ2-2; D unresolved. V lost 7 bases and J 2 bases, leaving 20 bases between the germline ends. CDR1 is SGHVS, CDR2 FQNEAQ, per germline. The CDR3 is made up of 17 amino acids. The DNA of the CDR3 is TGTGCCAGCATCTATTATTCCGGCAACAAAAACACCGGGGAGCTGTTTTTT. It encodes CASIYYSGNKNTGELFF.

The chain couples TRBV7-2 to TRBJ2-7, with D perhaps TRBD1 (5 bases). CDR1 and CDR2 (germline): SGHTA, FQGNSA. V lost 7 bases to trimming and J lost 4 bases, with 17 bases between them. The CDR3 sequence is 14 residues long. DNA for the CDR3: TGTGCCAGCACCTGGGTAGGGGCGAGGTACGAGCAGTACTTC. Its protein is CASTWVGARYEQYF.

V and J are TRBV7-9 and TRBJ2-7; D tentatively reads TRBD1 or TRBD2 (5 bases each). Germline values: CDR1 SEHNR, CDR2 FQNEAQ (reference sequence). V lost 0 bases, J lost 0 bases, and 18 bases lay in between. CDR3 length equals 18 residues. Written as DNA, the CDR3 is TGTGCCAGCAGCTTAGCGATGCCGGGACCGCTAGCCTCCTACGAGCAGTACTTC. It translates to CASSLAMPGPLASYEQYF.

This clone was counted a few times. The V call is TRBV18, the J call TRBJ2-6; D gene unclear. V gave up 2 bases and J gave up 0 bases, with 5 bases separating them. The CDR3 covers 15 residues. CDR1 and CDR2 from the germline V gene are KGHSH and LQKENI. In DNA form, the CDR3 reads TGTGCCAGCTCACCATGGGACTCTGGGGCCAACGTCCTGACTTTC. Translation: CASSPWDSGANVLTF.

This CDR3 reads CASSMGPGDTDTQYF. The CDR3 coding sequence is TGTGCCAGTAGTATGGGCCCCGGCGACACAGATACGCAGTATTTT. This chain connects TRBV19 to TRBJ2-3; no reliable D call. Germline-derived CDR1 and CDR2 are LNHDA and SQIVND (reference sequence). The V end was cut by 3 bases, the J end by 2 bases, with 12 bases between. This CDR3 contains 15 residues. Full variable domain (remainder filled in from reference TRBV19 and TRBJ2-3): DGGITQSPKYLFRKEGQNVTLSCEQNLNHDAMYWYRQDPGQGLRLIYYSQIVNDFQKGDIAEGYSVSREKKESFPLTVTSAQKNPTAFYLCASSMGPGDTDTQYFGPGTRLTVL.

This chain joins TRBV7-8 and TRBJ2-1, with D possibly matching TRBD2 (6 bases). Germline V gene data show CDR1 as SGHVS and CDR2 as FQNEAQ. The germline V and J ends were trimmed by 4 bases and 0 bases, with 10 bases remaining between them. The CDR3 contains 15 residues. The CDR3 reads CASSSLGSSYNEQFF. CDR3 coding DNA: TGTGCCAGCAGCTCGCTCGGGAGCTCCTACAATGAGCAGTTCTTC.

The chain couples TRBV7-6 to TRBJ2-7; 8 bases line up with TRBD1. The CDR3 is 14 residues long. V was clipped by 4 bases and J by 2 bases; unmatched bases: 4. CDR1 is SGHVS and CDR2 is FNYEAQ in the germline V gene. CDR3 DNA sequence: TGTGCCAGCAGCTCCGGGACAGGACCCTACGAGCAGTACTTC. Protein: CASSSGTGPYEQYF.

This clone was recorded once. The chain couples TRBV7-2 to TRBJ1-4; tentative D call: TRBD1 (5 bases). The CDR3 has 16 amino acids. V was pared by 5 bases and J by 0 bases, with 13 bases between. The V gene's germline CDR1 is SGHTA and CDR2 FQGNSA. CDR3 nucleotide sequence: TGTGCCAGCAGCCGAGGGAGGGGAGCAACTAATGAAAAACTGTTTTTT. Translating gives CASSRGRGATNEKLFF.